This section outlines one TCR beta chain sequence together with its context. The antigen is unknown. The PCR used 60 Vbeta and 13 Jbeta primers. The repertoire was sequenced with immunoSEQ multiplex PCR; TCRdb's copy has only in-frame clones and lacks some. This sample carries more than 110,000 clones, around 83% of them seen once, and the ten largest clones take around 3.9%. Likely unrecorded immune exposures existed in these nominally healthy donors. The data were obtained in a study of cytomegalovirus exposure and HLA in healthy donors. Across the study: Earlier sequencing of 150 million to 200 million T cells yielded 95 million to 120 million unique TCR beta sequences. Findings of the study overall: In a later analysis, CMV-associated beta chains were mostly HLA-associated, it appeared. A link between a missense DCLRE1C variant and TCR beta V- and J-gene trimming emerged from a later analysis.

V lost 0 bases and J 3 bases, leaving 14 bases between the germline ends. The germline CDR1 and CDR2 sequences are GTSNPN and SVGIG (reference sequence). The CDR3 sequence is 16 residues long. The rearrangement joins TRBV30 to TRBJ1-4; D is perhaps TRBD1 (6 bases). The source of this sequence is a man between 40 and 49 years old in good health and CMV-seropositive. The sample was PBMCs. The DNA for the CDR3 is TGTGCCTGGAGTGTGCCCAGGGAGGGGGCTAATGAAAAACTGTTTTTT. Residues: CAWSVPREGANEKLFF.